Each of the 20 T cell receptor beta chains below was sequenced from the same sample in a study of blood T cell repertoires in COVID-19. Produced via immunoSEQ multiplex PCR; TCRdb's table is partial and in-frame only. The repertoire consists of about 330,000 clones, with more than 75% occurring once and the leading ten covering 10%. Sequencing input: PBMCs or T cells enriched from blood (not recorded which). The receptors here all came from a young woman who had recovered from COVID-19.

This clone was observed a single time. The chain has TRBV3-1 (or the pseudogene TRBV3-2) and TRBJ2-1; 11 bases line up with TRBD2. Germline V CDR1 and CDR2: LGHDT, YNNKEL (reference sequence). The CDR3 consists of 15 residues. Germline trimming cut 5 bases from V and 9 bases from J; bases unmatched to any gene: 9. The CDR3: CASSTRLAGYVEQFF. The CDR3 nucleotides are TGTGCCAGCAGCACGCGACTAGCGGGATATGTTGAGCAGTTCTTC.

The V gene is TRBV5-1, the J gene TRBJ1-1; 7 bases map to TRBD1. CDR1 is SGHRS and CDR2 is YFSETQ in the germline V gene. V dropped 3 bases and J dropped 4; count of bases not matched to a gene: 12. The CDR3 extends over 16 amino acids. CDR3 protein: CASSSNIGGGPTEAFF. In DNA form, the CDR3 reads TGCGCCAGCAGCTCAAACATTGGAGGGGGCCCCACTGAAGCTTTCTTT. Using reference TRBV5-1 and TRBJ1-1 for the parts outside the CDR3, the full variable domain is KAGVTQTPRYLIKTRGQQVTLSCSPISGHRSVSWYQQTPGQGLQFLFEYFSETQRNKGNFPGRFSGRQFSNSRSEMNVSTLELGDSALYLCASSSNIGGGPTEAFFGQGTRLTVV.

The count of this clone is one. This chain links TRBV27 with TRBJ1-2, with no clear D. The V gene lost 6 bases and the J gene lost 8 bases, with 25 bases spanning the gap. CDR1 is MNHEY, CDR2 SMNVEV, per germline (reference sequence). CDR3 length: 16 amino acids. CDR3 region: CASRTSALVPVSGYTF. For the CDR3, the DNA is TGTGCCAGCAGGACATCCGCCCTCGTTCCAGTCAGCGGCTACACCTTC.

This clone occurred a few times. This sequence joins TRBV4-1 and TRBJ2-1, with TRBD1 matching over 7 bases. The J segment lost 3 bases and the V segment lost 6 bases, leaving 5 bases of the junction unmatched. The CDR3 contains 14 residues. The germline gives CDR1 MGHRA, CDR2 YSYEKL. CDR3 coding DNA: TGCGCCAGCAGTTCCGGGACAGTCTACAATGAGCAGTTCTTC. As protein: CASSSGTVYNEQFF.

The chain uses TRBV19 and TRBJ1-1; TRBD1 matches at 9 bases. After removal of 4 bases from V and 3 bases from J, the junction contained 9 bases not matched to a gene. This CDR3 spans 16 amino acids. The germline gives CDR1 LNHDA, CDR2 SQIVND (reference sequence). CDR3 sequence (DNA): TGTGCCAGTAGTAGAACAGGGGGCGCAGGGGACACTGAAGCTTTCTTT. Its translation: CASSRTGGAGDTEAFF.

This chain links TRBV5-6 with TRBJ2-5; D might be TRBD1 (7 bases). The germline V gene encodes CDR1 SGHDT and CDR2 YYEEEE. The CDR3 has 16 amino acids. V lost 1 base and J 1 base, leaving 14 bases between the germline ends. The CDR3 sequence: CASSLKGAGPQETQYF. As DNA, the CDR3 is TGTGCCAGCAGCTTGAAGGGGGCGGGGCCCCAAGAGACCCAGTACTTC.

V usage is TRBV2 and J usage is TRBJ1-2; 7 positions agree with TRBD1. Germline loops: CDR1 SNHLY, CDR2 FYNNEI. This CDR3 region has 14 residues. The J segment lost 4 bases and the V segment lost 3 bases, leaving 5 bases of the junction unmatched. This CDR3 is CASSDRGAAYGYTF. In DNA form, the CDR3 reads TGTGCCAGCAGTGACAGGGGGGCGGCCTATGGCTACACCTTC.

The chain uses TRBV28 and TRBJ2-7, with 15 positions matching TRBD2. Germline assignment: CDR1 MDHEN and CDR2 SYDVKM. Trimming took 4 bases from V and 2 from J; bases not matched to a gene: 3. This CDR3 spans 16 amino acids. The CDR3, as DNA: TGTGCCAGCAGTTCCGGGACTAGCGGGAGGCCCTACGAGCAGTACTTC. Its protein product is CASSSGTSGRPYEQYF.

This clone was counted a few times. CDR3 nucleotides: TGTGCCATCAGCCCACCCCCTAGTGGGGGCTTCTATGGCTACACCTTC. Translation: CAISPPPSGGFYGYTF. The chain has TRBV10-3 and TRBJ1-2, with D tentatively TRBD1 (6 bases). This CDR3 has 16 residues. Germline V lookup: CDR1 ENHRY, CDR2 SYGVKD. V dropped 6 bases and J dropped 4 bases, with 21 bases sitting between them.

The chain combines TRBV19 with TRBJ1-1, with 7 bases identical to TRBD1. V lost 4 bases to trimming and J lost 4 bases; unmatched junction nucleotides: 9. The CDR3 contains 15 residues. Germline values: CDR1 LNHDA, CDR2 SQIVND (reference sequence). The CDR3 sequence is CASSTTGAGGTEAFF. CDR3 sequence (DNA): TGTGCCAGTAGTACAACAGGGGCTGGAGGCACTGAAGCTTTCTTT. The complete variable domain, with remaining parts taken from reference TRBV19 and TRBJ1-1, reads DGGITQSPKYLFRKEGQNVTLSCEQNLNHDAMYWYRQDPGQGLRLIYYSQIVNDFQKGDIAEGYSVSREKKESFPLTVTSAQKNPTAFYLCASSTTGAGGTEAFFGQGTRLTVV.

This chain connects TRBV5-5 to TRBJ2-1; TRBD2 aligns across 12 bases. With 4 bases clipped from V and 7 bases from J, the junction kept 6 bases outside the gene matches. The CDR3 runs to 15 residues. Germline assignment: CDR1 SGHKS and CDR2 YYEKEE (reference sequence). CDR3 in amino acids: CASSRLAGDGNEQFF. CDR3 sequence (DNA): TGTGCCAGCAGCCGACTAGCGGGAGACGGGAATGAGCAGTTCTTC.

The chain is built from TRBV12-5 and TRBJ2-3; 9 nucleotides agree with TRBD1. Trimming at V came to 2 bases and at J to 2 bases, leaving 5 bases not matched to a gene. The germline V gene encodes CDR1 LGHNT and CDR2 FRNRAP. This CDR3 contains 16 residues. In DNA, the CDR3 is TGTGCTAGTGGTTTGCCAGGGACAGGGCCCACAGATACGCAGTATTTT. Its translation: CASGLPGTGPTDTQYF.

The chain uses TRBV30 and TRBJ2-5; 10 nucleotides align to TRBD2. V was clipped by 4 bases and J by 1 base; unmatched bases: 3. The CDR3 is 14 amino acids. The germline V gene encodes CDR1 GTSNPN and CDR2 SVGIG (reference sequence). In DNA form, the CDR3 reads TGTGCCTGGAATCTAGCGGGGGTCCAAGAGACCCAGTACTTC. Translated, it gives CAWNLAGVQETQYF. Full variable domain (outside the CDR3, taken from reference TRBV30 and TRBJ2-5): SQTIHQWPATLVQPVGSPLSLECTVEGTSNPNLYWYRQAAGRGLQLLFYSVGIGQISSEVPQNLSASRPQDRQFILSSKKLLLSDSGFYLCAWNLAGVQETQYFGPGTRLLVL.

V and J are TRBV6-5 and TRBJ1-1; 8 nucleotides align to TRBD1. CDR3 length: 13 residues. The germline CDR1 and CDR2 sequences are MNHEY and SVGAGI. The V gene end was trimmed by 7 bases and the J gene end by 1 base; junction bases not matched to a gene: 2. CDR3 loop: CASTGQANTEAFF. The DNA of the CDR3 is TGTGCCAGCACGGGACAGGCGAACACTGAAGCTTTCTTT.

The rearrangement links TRBV15 to TRBJ2-7; 8 bases match TRBD2. Trimming removed 5 bases from V and 3 bases from J; junction bases left unmatched: 12. Germline assignment: CDR1 LNHNV and CDR2 YYDKDF (reference sequence). The CDR3 is 16 residues long. The CDR3 nucleotides read TGTGCCACCAGCGCGAGATCCCGGGAGGGCCGCTACGAGCAGTACTTC. It translates to CATSARSREGRYEQYF.

CDR3 DNA: TGTGCCAGCAGTGAACTCAGCTATAATTCACCCCTCCACTTT. Translating gives CASSELSYNSPLHF. The genes are TRBV6-1 and TRBJ1-6; D ambiguous. Germline CDR1 is MNHNS and CDR2 is SASEGT. The CDR3 runs 14 residues. Trimming stripped 2 bases from V and 3 bases from J, with 5 bases between.

The table lists this clone with a count of one. This chain links TRBV29-1 with TRBJ1-1; D may be TRBD1 (5 bases). Germline assignment: CDR1 SQVTM and CDR2 ANQGSEA. V dropped 0 bases and J dropped 6 bases, with 11 bases sitting between them. The CDR3 consists of 13 residues. CDR3 DNA sequence: TGCAGCGTTGAAGATTGGGGCAGGTCTGAAGCTTTCTTT. Protein: CSVEDWGRSEAFF.

This chain links TRBV7-2 with TRBJ1-1; D not resolved. V was cut by 6 bases and J by 3 bases, with 11 bases left in between. The germline gives CDR1 SGHTA, CDR2 FQGNSA. CDR3 length: 13 residues. The CDR3 sequence is CASRSHGDTEAFF. CDR3 bases: TGTGCCAGCAGGAGTCACGGAGACACTGAAGCTTTCTTT.

This clone was seen only once. The chain employs TRBV19 and TRBJ2-1; 12 nucleotides match TRBD2. The CDR3 extends over 15 amino acids. The germline gives CDR1 LNHDA, CDR2 SQIVND (reference sequence). Trimming at V came to 3 bases and at J to 9 bases, leaving 6 bases not matched to a gene. The CDR3 coding sequence is TGTGCCAGTAGTATTTCTAGCGGGGGGGCCGGTGAGCAGTTCTTC. This gives the protein CASSISSGGAGEQFF.

This chain uses TRBV5-1 with TRBJ1-4; 9 positions match TRBD1. Trimming at V came to 4 bases and at J to 7 bases, leaving 8 bases not matched to a gene. This CDR3 has 15 amino acids. CDR1 is SGHRS and CDR2 is YFSETQ in the germline V gene. The CDR3 nucleotides read TGCGCCAGCAGCGCCGGACAGGGGAATATTGAAAAACTGTTTTTT. Its translation is CASSAGQGNIEKLFF.